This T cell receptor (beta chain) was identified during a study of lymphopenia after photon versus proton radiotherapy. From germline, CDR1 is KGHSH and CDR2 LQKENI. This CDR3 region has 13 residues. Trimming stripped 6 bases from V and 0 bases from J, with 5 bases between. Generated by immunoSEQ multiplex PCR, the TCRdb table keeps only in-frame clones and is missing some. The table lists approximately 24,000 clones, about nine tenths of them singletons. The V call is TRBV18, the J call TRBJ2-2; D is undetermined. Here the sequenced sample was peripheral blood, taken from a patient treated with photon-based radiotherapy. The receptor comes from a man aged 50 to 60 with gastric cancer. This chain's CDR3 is CASSLTNTGELFF. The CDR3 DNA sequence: TGTGCCAGCTCTCTAACGAACACCGGGGAGCTGTTTTTT.